The 20 T cell receptor beta chains given below trace back to one sample, sequenced in a study of shared clonotypes between healthy human individuals. The data were produced by immunoSEQ multiplex PCR, yet TCRdb's version contains in-frame clones alone and is incomplete. The profile shows 850,000 to 1,200,000 clones, about 74% of them singletons. Sample: memory CD4+ T cells sorted from blood. As to subset: CD45RA-negative fraction. These receptor sequences come from a man between 18 and 35 years old in good health.

Notes on this clone: The sample has other DNA sequences that encode this CDR3 too. The rearrangement joins TRBV28 to TRBJ1-5, with a weak D call TRBD1 (5 bases). The CDR3 contains 14 residues. Trimming stripped 3 bases from V and 1 base from J, with 7 bases between. CDR1 and CDR2 from the germline V gene are MDHEN and SYDVKM. The CDR3 DNA follows: TGTGCCAGCAGTTTCGGGGGAAGCAATCAGCCCCAGCATTTT. This encodes CASSFGGSNQPQHF.

J is TRBJ2-4 and V is TRBV28; D assignment may be TRBD1 or TRBD2 (5 bases each). CDR3 length: 15 residues. V was pared by 2 bases and J by 6 bases, with 14 bases between. Germline CDR1 and CDR2: MDHEN and SYDVKM. CDR3 nucleotides: TGTGCCAGCAGTTTAGCCGGGGCGCAGGTAAACATTCAGTACTTC. It encodes CASSLAGAQVNIQYF.

The chain links TRBV2 to TRBJ1-6; no firm D call. The CDR3 totals 15 residues. Trimming shortened V by 4 bases and J by 0 bases, and 7 bases separated the two germline ends. Germline CDR1 reads SNHLY; CDR2 reads FYNNEI. Here the CDR3 DNA reads TGTGCCAGCAGTGTGAGCAGCTCCTATAATTCACCCCTCCACTTT. Translated, it gives CASSVSSSYNSPLHF. Filled out from reference TRBV2 and TRBJ1-6, the complete variable domain reads EPEVTQTPSHQVTQMGQEVILRCVPISNHLYFYWYRQILGQKVEFLVSFYNNEISEKSEIFDDQFSVERPDGSNFTLKIRSTKLEDSAMYFCASSVSSSYNSPLHFGNGTRLTVT.

In its sample, this clone was seen once. The V and J genes are TRBV5-1 and TRBJ2-2; 7 bases align to TRBD2. The CDR3 has 15 amino acids. Trimming cost V 4 bases and J 2 bases; bases outside gene matches: 5. Germline-derived CDR1 and CDR2 are SGHRS and YFSETQ. The CDR3 region has the DNA TGCGCCAGCAGCGCCGGGACTAAAAACACCGGGGAGCTGTTTTTT. The encoded protein is CASSAGTKNTGELFF.

The chain joins TRBV7-2 to TRBJ2-4; TRBD2 is a possible D gene (6 bases). Deletions cut 5 bases from V and 7 bases from J, with 15 bases between. Germline-derived CDR1 and CDR2 are SGHTA and FQGNSA. This CDR3 comprises 14 residues. This chain's CDR3 is CASSTPGGVNIQYF. The CDR3 region has the DNA TGTGCCAGCAGCACCCCCGGGGGAGTGAACATTCAGTACTTC.

As concerns this clone: The sample holds other DNA sequences that translate to the same CDR3. The V and J genes are TRBV29-1 and TRBJ1-1; D is unclear. Trimming took 6 bases from V and 1 from J, leaving 6 bases between them. This CDR3 comprises 11 residues. Germline CDR1 SQVTM, CDR2 ANQGSEA. The CDR3 sequence: CSVGRNTEAFF. The CDR3 DNA reads TGCAGCGTCGGGAGGAACACTGAAGCTTTCTTT.

Note on this clone: The same CDR3 also results from other DNA sequences found in this sample. The rearrangement uses TRBV5-1 and TRBJ2-7, with D uncertain. This CDR3 region has 12 residues. Germline V gives CDR1 SGHRS, CDR2 YFSETQ. V shed 4 bases and J shed 3 bases, with 8 bases lying between them. DNA for the CDR3: TGCGCCAGCAGCCTTGCGAGCTACGAGCAGTACTTC. Translated, it gives CASSLASYEQYF.

The chain uses TRBV19 and TRBJ2-1, with D perhaps matching TRBD1 (6 bases). CDR1 and CDR2 (germline): LNHDA, SQIVND (reference sequence). CDR3 length: 14 amino acids. V was trimmed by 4 bases and J by 4 bases, leaving 11 bases between them. CDR3 amino acids: CASSKRQGYNEQFF. CDR3 bases: TGTGCCAGTAGTAAAAGGCAGGGGTACAATGAGCAGTTCTTC.

This sequence joins TRBV6-5 and TRBJ1-5; D gene uncertain. Germline V lookup: CDR1 MNHEY, CDR2 SVGAGI. The V end was cut by 8 bases, the J end by 9 bases, with 14 bases between. The CDR3 spans 12 residues. CDR3 DNA sequence: TGTGCCAGCCGGGGTGCGGGAGGGCCCCAGCATTTT. Its translation: CASRGAGGPQHF.

This clone appeared once. V is TRBV27 and J is TRBJ1-4, with TRBD1 as a possible D gene (6 bases). Trimming took off 3 bases at V and 7 bases at J, with 12 bases between the two ends. This CDR3 has 14 amino acids. Germline V lookup: CDR1 MNHEY, CDR2 SMNVEV (reference sequence). As DNA, the CDR3 is TGTGCCAGCAGTTTCGGGGGCACCGTTGAAAAACTGTTTTTT. Protein product: CASSFGGTVEKLFF. Supplemented by reference TRBV27 and TRBJ1-4, the full variable domain reads EAQVTQNPRYLITVTGKKLTVTCSQNMNHEYMSWYRQDPGLGLRQIYYSMNVEVTDKGDVPEGYKVSRKEKRNFPLILESPSPNQTSLYFCASSFGGTVEKLFFGSGTQLSVL.

This clone has just one count. The V and J genes are TRBV27 and TRBJ2-7, with D perhaps given as TRBD1 or TRBD2 (5 bases each). V was cut by 4 bases and J by 1 base, with 8 bases left in between. Germline CDR1 is MNHEY and CDR2 is SMNVEV (reference sequence). The length of the CDR3 is 13 residues. CDR3 amino acids: CASSWGPSYEQYF. The DNA for the CDR3 is TGTGCCAGCAGTTGGGGACCTTCCTACGAGCAGTACTTC.

This clone was seen repeatedly, ten times or more. This same CDR3 is encoded by further DNA sequences in the sample. The genes are TRBV28 and TRBJ2-2; D not resolved. CDR3 length equals 14 residues. V was clipped by 5 bases and J by 2 bases, with 9 bases between them. Germline V lookup: CDR1 MDHEN, CDR2 SYDVKM. CDR3 loop: CASSTGLNTGELFF. In nucleotides, the CDR3 is TGTGCCAGCAGTACGGGCCTTAACACCGGGGAGCTGTTTTTT.

This clone was seen only a few times. This chain joins TRBV27 and TRBJ2-3; TRBD1 is a possible D gene (6 bases). Germline values: CDR1 MNHEY, CDR2 SMNVEV (reference sequence). Trimming took 2 bases from V and 1 from J, leaving 16 bases between them. CDR3 length equals 17 residues. CDR3 sequence (DNA): TGTGCCAGCAGTTTAATTGGGCAGGGGTTGGGCACAGATACGCAGTATTTT. This translates into CASSLIGQGLGTDTQYF.

On this clone: At one end the junction does not follow the germline gene, possibly because of a read error. The rearrangement links TRBV7-7 to TRBJ1-4, with 7 bases lining up with TRBD1. Looked up from germline, CDR1 is SSHAT and CDR2 is FNYEAQ (reference sequence). This CDR3 has 14 residues. The CDR3 DNA follows: TGTGCTAGCAGCCCAACGACAGGGTTTGGAAAACTGTTTTTT. Its protein product is CASSPTTGFGKLFF.

The chain recombines TRBV30 with TRBJ1-3; D is ambiguous. Trimming removed 2 bases at V and 4 bases at J, with 15 bases between. Germline V gene lookup returns CDR1 GTSNPN and CDR2 SVGIG (reference sequence). This CDR3 spans 15 amino acids. CDR3 sequence reads: CAWSSGELSGNTIYF. CDR3 bases: TGTGCCTGGAGTAGTGGGGAGCTAAGCGGAAACACCATATATTTT.

The chain combines TRBV5-1 with TRBJ1-1, with 7 bases fitting TRBD1. V trimming: 0 bases; J trimming: 5 bases; junction bases outside the gene matches: 7. Germline CDR1 is SGHRS and CDR2 is YFSETQ. The CDR3 covers 15 residues. The CDR3 here is CASSLDGRGGTEAFF. As DNA, the CDR3 is TGCGCCAGCAGCTTGGATGGCAGGGGGGGAACTGAAGCTTTCTTT.

The chain employs TRBV5-4 and TRBJ2-5; the D gene is possibly TRBD1 (6 bases). V lost 1 base and J lost 4, with 14 bases in between. This CDR3 has 15 residues. The germline CDR1 and CDR2 sequences are SGHNT and YYREEE (reference sequence). The CDR3 sequence is CASSLKSGAGETQYF. CDR3 coding DNA: TGTGCCAGCAGCTTGAAGTCAGGGGCTGGAGAGACCCAGTACTTC.

This chain links TRBV5-6 with TRBJ2-2; the match to TRBD1 covers 7 bases. The CDR3 covers 14 residues. CDR1 is SGHDT, CDR2 YYEEEE, per germline. Losses at the gene ends were 4 bases for V and 4 bases for J; bases not matched to a gene: 4. The CDR3 loop is CASSRQGPTGELFF. The CDR3 nucleotides are TGTGCCAGCAGCCGACAGGGTCCCACCGGGGAGCTGTTTTTT.

This clone has only one observation. V is TRBV7-2 and J is TRBJ2-5; TRBD2 is a possible D gene (7 bases). Germline V gene lookup returns CDR1 SGHTA and CDR2 FQGNSA. Trimming cost V 6 bases and J 4 bases, with 15 bases left between them. This CDR3 is 14 amino acids long. CDR3 bases: TGTGCCAGCAGGGGCATCGGGGGGCTAGAGACCCAGTACTTC. Translated: CASRGIGGLETQYF.

The gene calls are TRBV7-2 and TRBJ1-2, with 9 bases that match TRBD1. Germline trimming cut 1 base from V and 4 bases from J; bases unmatched to any gene: 7. Germline lookup yields CDR1 SGHTA and CDR2 FQGNSA. This CDR3 contains 16 residues. CDR3 in DNA: TGTGCCAGCAGCTTAGTCCGGGACAGGGTGGCCTATGGCTACACCTTC. Translated: CASSLVRDRVAYGYTF.